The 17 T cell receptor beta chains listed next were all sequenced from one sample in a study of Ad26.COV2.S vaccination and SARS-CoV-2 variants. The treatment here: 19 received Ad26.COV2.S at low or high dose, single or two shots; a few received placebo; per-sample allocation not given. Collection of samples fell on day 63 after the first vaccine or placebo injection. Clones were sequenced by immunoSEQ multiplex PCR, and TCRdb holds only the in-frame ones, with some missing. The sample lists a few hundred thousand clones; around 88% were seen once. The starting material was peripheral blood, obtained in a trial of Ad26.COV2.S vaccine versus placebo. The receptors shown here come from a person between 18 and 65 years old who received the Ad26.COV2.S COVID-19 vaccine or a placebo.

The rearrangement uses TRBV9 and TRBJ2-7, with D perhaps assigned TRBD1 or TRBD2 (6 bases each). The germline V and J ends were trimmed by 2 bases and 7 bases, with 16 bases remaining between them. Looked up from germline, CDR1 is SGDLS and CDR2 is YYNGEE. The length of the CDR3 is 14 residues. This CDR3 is CASSVLGGPGEQYF. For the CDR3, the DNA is TGTGCCAGCAGCGTGCTGGGGGGCCCAGGAGAGCAGTACTTC.

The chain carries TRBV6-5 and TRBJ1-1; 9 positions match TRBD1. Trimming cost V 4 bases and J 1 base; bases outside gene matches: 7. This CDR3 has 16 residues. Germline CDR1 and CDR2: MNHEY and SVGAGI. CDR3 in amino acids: CASSLTGGFGNTEAFF. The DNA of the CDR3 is TGTGCCAGCAGTTTGACAGGGGGTTTTGGGAACACTGAAGCTTTCTTT.

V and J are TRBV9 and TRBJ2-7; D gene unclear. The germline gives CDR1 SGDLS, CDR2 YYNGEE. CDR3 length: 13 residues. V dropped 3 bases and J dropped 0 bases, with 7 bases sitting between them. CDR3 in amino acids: CASSATPSYEQYF. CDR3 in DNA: TGTGCCAGCAGCGCAACTCCCTCCTACGAGCAGTACTTC.

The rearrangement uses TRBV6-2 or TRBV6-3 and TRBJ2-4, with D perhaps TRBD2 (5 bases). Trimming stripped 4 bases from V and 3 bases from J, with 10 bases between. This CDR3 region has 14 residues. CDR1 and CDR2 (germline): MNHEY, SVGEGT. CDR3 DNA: TGTGCCAGCAGTTCTGGAGGAGGCAAAAACATTCAGTACTTC. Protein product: CASSSGGGKNIQYF.

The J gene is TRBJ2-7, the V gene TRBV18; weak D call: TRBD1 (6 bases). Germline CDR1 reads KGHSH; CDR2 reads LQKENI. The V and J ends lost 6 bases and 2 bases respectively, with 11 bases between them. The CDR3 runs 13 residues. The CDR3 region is CASSPQGPYEQYF. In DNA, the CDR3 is TGTGCCAGCTCCCCTCAGGGGCCCTACGAGCAGTACTTC. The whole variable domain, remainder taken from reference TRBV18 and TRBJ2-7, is NAGVMQNPRHLVRRRGQEARLRCSPMKGHSHVYWYRQLPEEGLKFMVYLQKENIIDESGMPKERFSAEFPKEGPSILRIQQVVRGDSAAYFCASSPQGPYEQYFGPGTRLTVT.

The CDR3, as DNA: TGTGCCAGCAGCTTTGCGTGGGACAGGGCAGTCTACGAGCAGTACGTC. Translated: CASSFAWDRAVYEQYV. This chain joins TRBV11-3 and TRBJ2-7; 9 nucleotides align to TRBD1. The V gene end was trimmed by 3 bases and the J gene end by 3 bases; junction bases not matched to a gene: 9. The CDR3 has 16 amino acids. Per germline, CDR1 SGHNT and CDR2 YENEEA.

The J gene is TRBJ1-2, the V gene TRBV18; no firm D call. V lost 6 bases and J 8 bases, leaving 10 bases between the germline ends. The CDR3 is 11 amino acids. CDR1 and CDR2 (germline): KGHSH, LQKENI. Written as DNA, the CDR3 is TGTGCCAGCTCGCCGAAGCACGGCTACACCTTC. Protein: CASSPKHGYTF.

The CDR3, as DNA: TGTGCCAGCAGCTCCCGGGACAGGGGGCTCTCAGGCACTGAAGCTTTCTTT. This sequence encodes CASSSRDRGLSGTEAFF. The chain recombines TRBV11-3 with TRBJ1-1; 12 positions match TRBD1. The CDR3 runs 17 residues. V dropped 4 bases and J dropped 4; count of bases not matched to a gene: 10. From germline, CDR1 is SGHNT and CDR2 YENEEA.

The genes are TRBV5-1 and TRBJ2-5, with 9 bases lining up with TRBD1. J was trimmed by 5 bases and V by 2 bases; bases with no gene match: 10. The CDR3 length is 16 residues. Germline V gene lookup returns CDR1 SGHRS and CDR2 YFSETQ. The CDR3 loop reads CASSFLGQGRRETQYF. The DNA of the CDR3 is TGCGCCAGCAGCTTCCTCGGACAGGGGAGGAGGGAGACCCAGTACTTC. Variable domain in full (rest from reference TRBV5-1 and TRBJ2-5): KAGVTQTPRYLIKTRGQQVTLSCSPISGHRSVSWYQQTPGQGLQFLFEYFSETQRNKGNFPGRFSGRQFSNSRSEMNVSTLELGDSALYLCASSFLGQGRRETQYFGPGTRLLVL.

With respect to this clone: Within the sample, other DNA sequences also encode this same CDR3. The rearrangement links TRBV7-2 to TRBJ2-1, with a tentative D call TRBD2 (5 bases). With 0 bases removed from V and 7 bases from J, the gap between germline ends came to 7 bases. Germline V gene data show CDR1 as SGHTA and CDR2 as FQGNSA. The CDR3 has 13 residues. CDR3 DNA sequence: TGTGCCAGCAGCTTAGCGGGAGCGAATGAGCAGTTCTTC. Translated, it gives CASSLAGANEQFF.

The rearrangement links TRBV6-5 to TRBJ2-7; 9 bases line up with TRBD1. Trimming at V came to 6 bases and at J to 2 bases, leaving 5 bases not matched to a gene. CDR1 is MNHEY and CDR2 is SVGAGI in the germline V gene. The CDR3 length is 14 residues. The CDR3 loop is CASSARDRAYEQYV. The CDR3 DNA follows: TGTGCCAGCAGCGCCCGGGACAGGGCCTACGAGCAGTACGTC.

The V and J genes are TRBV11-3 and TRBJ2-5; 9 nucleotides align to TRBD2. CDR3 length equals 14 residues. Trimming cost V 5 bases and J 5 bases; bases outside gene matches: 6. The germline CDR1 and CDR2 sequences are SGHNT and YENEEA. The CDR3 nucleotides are TGTGCCAGCAGCCAGGGACTAGCATCTGAGACCCAGTACTTC. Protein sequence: CASSQGLASETQYF.

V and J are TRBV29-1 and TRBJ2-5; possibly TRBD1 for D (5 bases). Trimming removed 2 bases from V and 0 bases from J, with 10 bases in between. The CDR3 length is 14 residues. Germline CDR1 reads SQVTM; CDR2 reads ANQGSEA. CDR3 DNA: TGCAGCGTTGAACCGGCAGGGTACCAAGAGACCCAGTACTTC. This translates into CSVEPAGYQETQYF.

The CDR3: CAWTGLGAGGVMGYEQYF. CDR3 bases: TGTGCCTGGACCGGCCTGGGCGCAGGGGGCGTGATGGGCTACGAGCAGTACTTC. The rearrangement joins TRBV30 to TRBJ2-7, with 8 bases matching TRBD1. The CDR3 consists of 18 residues. Germline lookup yields CDR1 GTSNPN and CDR2 SVGIG (reference sequence). V shed 4 bases and J 3 bases; nucleotides not matched to a gene: 20.

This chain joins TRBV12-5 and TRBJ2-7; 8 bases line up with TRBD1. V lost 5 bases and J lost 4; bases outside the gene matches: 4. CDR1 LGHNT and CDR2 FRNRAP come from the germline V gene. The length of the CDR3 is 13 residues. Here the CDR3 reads CASGLDRGYEQYF. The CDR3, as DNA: TGTGCTAGTGGTCTTGACAGGGGTTACGAGCAGTACTTC.

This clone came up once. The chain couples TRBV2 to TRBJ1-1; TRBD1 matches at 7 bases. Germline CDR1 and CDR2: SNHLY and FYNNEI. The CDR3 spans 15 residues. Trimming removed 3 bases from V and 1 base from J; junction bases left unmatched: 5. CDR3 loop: CASSDGDRRNTEAFF. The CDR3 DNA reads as TGTGCCAGCAGTGATGGGGACAGAAGGAACACTGAAGCTTTCTTT.

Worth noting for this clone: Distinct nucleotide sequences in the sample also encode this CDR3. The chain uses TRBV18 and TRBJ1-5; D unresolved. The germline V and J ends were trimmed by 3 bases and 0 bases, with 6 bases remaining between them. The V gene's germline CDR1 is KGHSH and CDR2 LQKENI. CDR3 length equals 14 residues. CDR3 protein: CASSPRHSNQPQHF. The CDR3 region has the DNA TGTGCCAGCTCACCCCGTCATAGCAATCAGCCCCAGCATTTT.